This T cell receptor (beta chain) was identified in a study of cytomegalovirus exposure and HLA in healthy donors. Study results and limitations: Earlier analysis yielded a pattern in which most TCR beta V segments were productive about 90% or about 30% of the time. More clonal expansion characterized HLA-associated TCR beta chains than equally common others in a later analysis. Cytomegalovirus-associated status was assigned to about 170 TCR beta chains.

Concerning this clone itself: The antigen is not known.

CDR3 length: 15 residues. Trimming pared 9 bases from V and 5 bases from J, leaving 21 bases between. The germline CDR1 and CDR2 sequences are SGDLS and YYNGEE. The PCR made use of 60 Vbeta and 13 Jbeta primers. The method was immunoSEQ multiplex PCR; TCRdb's version includes in-frame clones alone and lacks a portion of them. Of 85,000 to 120,000 clones in the sample, nearly 65% were seen once. The specimen was PBMCs. The TCR comes from a human donor in good health. This chain joins TRBV9 and TRBJ2-1; tentative D call: TRBD2 (6 bases). This chain's CDR3 is CANRAGHSKNNEQFF. CDR3 coding DNA: TGTGCCAATCGAGCGGGCCACTCAAAAAACAATGAGCAGTTCTTC.